These T cell receptor beta chains were read from a single sample in a study of beta chain features in type 1 diabetes. The table came from immunoSEQ multiplex PCR; TCRdb's copy has only in-frame clones and leaves some out. In the table there are some 99,000 clones, under 40% of which are singletons. The specimen sequenced was stem cell memory CD4+ T cells from blood. Every receptor here comes from a young woman in good health. Each CDR3 is given with its conserved first and last residue. The D gene is left open where the match is weak. Rows may omit the clone size; those that give it use once, few, many or a size class.

v_call	j_call	d_call	clone_size	cdr3_aa	cdr3_nt
TRBV7-9	TRBJ2-3	-	many	CASSSVGGTDTQYF	TGTGCCAGCAGTTCGGTGGGCGGCACAGATACGCAGTATTTT
TRBV15	TRBJ2-6	-	-	CATSSGYSPNSGANVLTF	TGTGCCACCAGCAGCGGGTATTCCCCAAACTCTGGGGCCAACGTCCTGACTTTC
TRBV11-1	TRBJ2-1	TRBD2	-	CASSPGLAGSNEQFF	TGTGCCAGCAGCCCCGGACTAGCGGGGTCCAATGAGCAGTTCTTC
TRBV10-2	TRBJ2-1	TRBD2	few	CASRKREARNNEQFF	TGCGCCAGCAGGAAGCGGGAGGCGAGGAACAATGAGCAGTTCTTC
TRBV4-1	TRBJ2-4	TRBD2	-	CASSQDDTSGRIQYF	TGCGCCAGCAGCCAAGATGATACTAGCGGGAGAATTCAGTACTTC
TRBV5-1	TRBJ2-7	-	-	CASSPGERLDGEQYF	TGCGCCAGCAGCCCCGGCGAAAGACTAGATGGGGAGCAGTACTTC
TRBV5-1	TRBJ2-5	TRBD2	-	CASSPGGAGIQETQYF	TGCGCCAGCAGCCCGGGGGGGGCAGGAATCCAAGAGACCCAGTACTTC
TRBV19	TRBJ2-5	TRBD1	few	CASSSGQRQTQYF	TGTGCCAGTAGCTCGGGACAGCGGCAGACCCAGTACTTC
TRBV10-3	TRBJ2-4	TRBD1	-	CAISDLGQGGNIQYF	TGTGCCATCAGTGACTTGGGACAGGGTGGGAACATTCAGTACTTC
TRBV6-6	TRBJ1-1	TRBD1	-	CASRPHGTVNTEAFF	TGTGCCAGCAGACCACACGGGACAGTCAACACTGAAGCTTTCTTT
TRBV7-8	TRBJ1-1	TRBD1	few	CASSLNTGDTEAFF	TGTGCCAGCAGCTTAAACACAGGGGACACTGAAGCTTTCTTT
TRBV5-1	TRBJ2-5	TRBD1	-	CASSPTGVQTQYF	TGCGCCAGCAGCCCCACAGGGGTTCAGACCCAGTACTTC
TRBV5-1	TRBJ2-7	TRBD2	-	CASSWEGGEQYF	TGCGCCAGCAGCTGGGAGGGTGGCGAGCAGTACTTC
TRBV30	TRBJ2-1	TRBD2	-	CAWSGGRDYSYNEQFF	TGTGCCTGGAGTGGAGGGCGGGACTACTCCTACAATGAGCAGTTCTTC
TRBV25-1	TRBJ2-1	TRBD2	-	CASSSNQLAGVRNEQFF	TGTGCCAGCAGCTCGAACCAACTAGCGGGAGTGAGGAATGAGCAGTTCTTC
TRBV5-6	TRBJ2-2	TRBD2	few	CASSRAGALVGELFF	TGTGCCAGCAGCAGAGCGGGAGCGCTCGTCGGGGAGCTGTTTTTT